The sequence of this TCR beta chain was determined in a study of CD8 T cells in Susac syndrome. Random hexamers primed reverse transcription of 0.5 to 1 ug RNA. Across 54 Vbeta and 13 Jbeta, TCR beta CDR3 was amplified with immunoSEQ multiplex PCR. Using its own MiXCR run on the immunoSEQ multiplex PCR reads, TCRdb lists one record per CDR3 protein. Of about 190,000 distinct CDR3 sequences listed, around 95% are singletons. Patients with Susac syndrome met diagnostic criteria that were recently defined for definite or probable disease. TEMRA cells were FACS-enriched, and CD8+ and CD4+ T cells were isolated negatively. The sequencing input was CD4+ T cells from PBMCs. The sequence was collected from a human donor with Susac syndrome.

The chain's CDR3 is CASSLATGGYTF. CDR3 nucleotides: TGTGCCAGCAGTTTGGCGACGGGGGGCTACACCTTC. The gene calls are TRBV28 and TRBJ1-2; no clear D gene. V lost 3 bases, J lost 8 bases, and 10 bases lay in between. The CDR3 extends over 12 amino acids. From germline, CDR1 is MDHEN and CDR2 SYDVKM.